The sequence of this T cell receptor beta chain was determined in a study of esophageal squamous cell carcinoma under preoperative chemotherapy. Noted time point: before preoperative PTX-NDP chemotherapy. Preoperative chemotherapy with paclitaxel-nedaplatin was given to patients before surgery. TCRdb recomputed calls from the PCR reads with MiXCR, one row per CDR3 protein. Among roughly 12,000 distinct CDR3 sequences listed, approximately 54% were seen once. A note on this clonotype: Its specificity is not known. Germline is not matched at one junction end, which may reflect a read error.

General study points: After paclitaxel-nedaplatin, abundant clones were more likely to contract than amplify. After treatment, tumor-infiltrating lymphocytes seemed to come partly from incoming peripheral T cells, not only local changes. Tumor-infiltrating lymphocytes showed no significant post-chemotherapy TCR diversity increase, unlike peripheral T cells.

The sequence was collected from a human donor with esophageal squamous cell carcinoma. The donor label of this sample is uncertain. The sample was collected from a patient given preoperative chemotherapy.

CDR3 coding DNA: TGTGCCAGCAGGGGAGCAGGGGCGGGAAAGGCAGAGACGCAGTATTTT. It specifies CASRGAGAGKAETQYF. The rearrangement uses TRBV6-1 and TRBJ2-3, with D perhaps matching TRBD1 or TRBD2 (6 bases each). In germline, CDR1 is MNHNS, CDR2 SASEGT. This CDR3 is built from 16 residues.